Listed here are 24 T cell receptor beta chains from one sample, sequenced in a study of T cell repertoires in cytomegalovirus infection. TCRdb independently ran MiXCR on the reads; one entry per CDR3 protein. The sample has 110,000 to 150,000 distinct CDR3 sequences; roughly 6.5% are singletons. Specimen: PBMCs. The receptor source for this set is a human donor in good health (CMV status not recorded). Some clones in this sample may be carry-over from other donors' samples.

This clonotype was recorded many times. The rearrangement links TRBV11-2 to TRBJ2-7, with a tentative D call TRBD2 (6 bases). CDR3 length equals 12 residues. The V and J ends lost 3 bases and 6 bases respectively, with 9 bases between them. CDR1 and CDR2 (germline): SGHAT, FQNNGV. The CDR3 here is CASSLGGSEQYF. CDR3 nucleotide sequence: TGTGCCAGCAGCTTGGGGGGTAGCGAGCAGTACTTC.

At least ten counts were recorded for this clonotype. V gene TRBV7-2 combines with J gene TRBJ1-6, with a possible D match to TRBD1 (6 bases). V was trimmed by 5 bases and J by 7 bases, leaving 18 bases between them. The CDR3 sequence is 16 residues long. CDR1 and CDR2 from the germline V gene are SGHTA and FQGNSA. The CDR3 DNA reads TGTGCCAGCAGCGCTACCGGGGGGCCAGCGAATTCACCCCTCCACTTT. It codes for CASSATGGPANSPLHF.

This clonotype has at least ten counts. The chain employs TRBV7-2 and TRBJ1-6; tentative D call: TRBD1 (6 bases). Germline values: CDR1 SGHTA, CDR2 FQGNSA. Trimming pared 6 bases from V and 7 bases from J, leaving 13 bases between. This CDR3 is built from 14 residues. The CDR3, as DNA: TGTGCCAGCAGATCGGACAGCACCAATTCACCCCTCCACTTT. It encodes CASRSDSTNSPLHF.

This clonotype was observed many times. The V call is TRBV11-3, the J call TRBJ1-5; 8 nucleotides match TRBD1. CDR3 length: 16 amino acids. Germline CDR1 SGHNT, CDR2 YENEEA. CDR3 sequence: CVSKWGTGATSQPQHF. The CDR3 DNA is TGTGTCTCTAAATGGGGGACAGGCGCCACGTCTCAGCCCCAGCATTTT. Based on the CDR3 plus reference TRBV11-3 and TRBJ1-5, the full variable domain is EAGVVQSPRYKIIEKKQPVAFWCNPISGHNTLYWYLQNLGQGPELLIRYENEEAVDDSQLPKDRFSAERLKGVDSTLKIQPAELGDSAVYLCVSKWGTGATSQPQHFGDGTRLSIL.

There are many counts of this clonotype. The rearrangement uses TRBV2 and TRBJ1-2; no reliable D call. CDR1 is SNHLY, CDR2 FYNNEI, per germline. Trimming left V 8 bases short and J 4 bases short, with 14 bases between. CDR3 length: 13 residues. Here the CDR3 reads CASSPAQTYGYTF. Here the CDR3 DNA reads TGTGCCAGCTCCCCGGCCCAGACCTATGGCTACACCTTC.

This clonotype was picked up a small number of times. The CDR3 DNA reads as TGTGCCAGCAGCTTAACGAGCGGAATCTCTGGAAACACCATATATTTT. It is translated as CASSLTSGISGNTIYF. V gene TRBV7-2 combines with J gene TRBJ1-3; no firm D call. Germline CDR1 and CDR2: SGHTA and FQGNSA. The CDR3 runs 16 residues. Trimming removed 2 bases from V and 0 bases from J, with 11 bases in between.

Ten or more counts support this clonotype. The V and J genes are TRBV6-2 or TRBV6-3 and TRBJ2-5, with TRBD2 identical over 10 bases. The CDR3 contains 17 residues. V dropped 0 bases and J dropped 4; count of bases not matched to a gene: 8. The V gene's germline CDR1 is MNHEY and CDR2 SVGEGT. In DNA, the CDR3 is TGTGCCAGCAGTTACTCCCTAGCGGGGGTTGCAGGAGAGACCCAGTACTTC. Translation: CASSYSLAGVAGETQYF.

This clonotype was detected ten times or more. This chain connects TRBV7-2 to TRBJ1-5; no clear D gene. V was shortened by 2 bases and J by 6 bases, with 14 bases between the two germline ends. Germline V gene sequence: CDR1 SGHTA, CDR2 FQGNSA. The CDR3 is made up of 15 amino acids. CDR3 bases: TGTGCCAGCAGCTTAACTTGGGCAGGAGGTCAGCCCCAGCATTTT. Encoded protein: CASSLTWAGGQPQHF.

This clonotype has ten or more counts. This chain links TRBV7-2 with TRBJ1-2; D is unclear. Germline assignment: CDR1 SGHTA and CDR2 FQGNSA. Trimming took 3 bases from V and 5 from J, leaving 16 bases between them. CDR3 length: 15 amino acids. The CDR3 loop is CASSLSKSGNYGYTF. The CDR3 DNA reads TGTGCCAGCAGCTTGTCCAAAAGCGGCAATTATGGCTACACCTTC.

This clonotype was observed a single time. A much more abundant neighbour one base away suggests this may be a read error. The V and J genes are TRBV4-1 and TRBJ2-3, with D perhaps matching TRBD2 (5 bases). The CDR3 contains 14 residues. CDR1 and CDR2 from the germline V gene are MGHRA and YSYEKL. The CDR3 here is CPSSSWGDTDTQYF. The CDR3, as DNA: TGCCCCAGCAGCTCCTGGGGAGACACAGATACGCAGTATTTT.

This clonotype appeared many times. J is TRBJ2-7 and V is TRBV7-4; no clear D. The CDR3 spans 13 residues. With 5 bases removed from V and 3 bases from J, the gap between germline ends came to 11 bases. Looked up from germline, CDR1 is SGHVT and CDR2 is SQSDAQ. CDR3 region: CASSGTTSYEQYF. DNA of the CDR3: TGTGCCAGCAGCGGCACAACAAGCTACGAGCAGTACTTC. The entire variable domain, with the rest obtained from reference TRBV7-4 and TRBJ2-7, is as follows: GAGVSQSPRYKVAKRGRDVALRCDSISGHVTLYWYRQTLGQGSEVLTYSQSDAQRDKSGRPSGRFSAERPERSVSTLKIQRTEQGDSAVYLCASSGTTSYEQYFGPGTRLTVT.

This clonotype was counted between two and nine times. This rearrangement joins TRBV20-1 to TRBJ2-7; D gene uncertain. Germline V lookup: CDR1 DFQATT, CDR2 SNEGSKA (reference sequence). The CDR3 extends over 14 amino acids. V was shortened by 6 bases and J by 3 bases, with 18 bases between the two germline ends. The DNA for the CDR3 is TGCAGTGCCCTATATGTAAAAGGCGGCTACGAGCAGTACTTC. It yields the protein CSALYVKGGYEQYF.

This clonotype was recorded many times. V usage is TRBV7-8 and J usage is TRBJ2-3; 12 bases align to TRBD2. CDR1 is SGHVS, CDR2 FQNEAQ, per germline. Trimming took 6 bases from V and 0 from J; bases not matched to a gene: 10. This CDR3 comprises 18 residues. The CDR3 spells CASRPTSGGRPSTDTQYF. The CDR3, as DNA: TGTGCCAGCAGACCTACTAGCGGGGGGCGACCTAGCACAGATACGCAGTATTTT.

This clonotype was found many times. This chain joins TRBV10-3 and TRBJ2-1; 16 bases agree with TRBD2. The CDR3 covers 17 residues. V lost 6 bases to trimming and J lost 7 bases; unmatched junction nucleotides: 9. Germline V lookup: CDR1 ENHRY, CDR2 SYGVKD. The CDR3 coding sequence is TGTGCCATCAGGGGACTAGCGGGGGGGCCCTTGTCGAATGAGCAGTTCTTC. Translated: CAIRGLAGGPLSNEQFF.

This clonotype showed up many times. The DNA for the CDR3 is TGTGCCAGCAGCTTAGCGTTCGGACGGGGGGAAAAAGGACTGTTTTTT. Translating gives CASSLAFGRGEKGLFF. The chain has TRBV7-2 and TRBJ1-4, with TRBD1 as a possible D gene (5 bases). Germline V gives CDR1 SGHTA, CDR2 FQGNSA. This CDR3 is 16 amino acids long. Deletions cut 0 bases from V and 13 bases from J, with 21 bases between. The entire variable domain, with the rest obtained from reference TRBV7-2 and TRBJ1-4, is as follows: GAGVSQSPSNKVTEKGKDVELRCDPISGHTALYWYRQSLGQGLEFLIYFQGNSAPDKSGLPSDRFSAERTGGSVSTLTIQRTQQEDSAVYLCASSLAFGRGEKGLFFGSGTQLSVL.

This clonotype was counted at least ten times. V and J are TRBV7-2 and TRBJ1-4; D unclear. CDR3 length equals 14 residues. Germline loops: CDR1 SGHTA, CDR2 FQGNSA. The V gene lost 1 base and the J gene lost 3 bases, with 6 bases spanning the gap. The CDR3 reads CASSLVRANEKLFF. In DNA form, the CDR3 reads TGTGCCAGCAGCTTAGTACGGGCTAATGAAAAACTGTTTTTT.

Ten or more counts support this clonotype. The chain has TRBV28 and TRBJ1-1; 8 bases line up with TRBD1. This CDR3 has 18 amino acids. The germline gives CDR1 MDHEN, CDR2 SYDVKM. The V gene end was trimmed by 2 bases and the J gene end by 3 bases; junction bases not matched to a gene: 14. The CDR3 protein is CASSLRTFTGGVHTEAFF. The CDR3, as DNA: TGTGCCAGCAGTTTACGTACATTTACAGGGGGGGTACACACTGAAGCTTTCTTT. Full variable domain (outside the CDR3, taken from reference TRBV28 and TRBJ1-1): DVKVTQSSRYLVKRTGEKVFLECVQDMDHENMFWYRQDPGLGLRLIYFSYDVKMKEKGDIPEGYSVSREKKERFSLILESASTNQTSMYLCASSLRTFTGGVHTEAFFGQGTRLTVV.

The rearrangement joins TRBV15 to TRBJ2-1; no definite D call. V was clipped by 0 bases and J by 0 bases, with 21 bases between them. The CDR3 runs to 20 residues. CDR1 LNHNV and CDR2 YYDKDF come from the germline V gene (reference sequence). The CDR3 sequence is CATSRDAFNPRSSSYNEQFF. The CDR3 DNA is TGTGCCACCAGCAGAGATGCCTTCAACCCAAGGAGCAGCTCCTACAATGAGCAGTTCTTC.

This clonotype showed up many times. The CDR3, as DNA: TGTGCCAGCAGTTTTCAGGGCATAACACCCCTCCACTTT. Its translation is CASSFQGITPLHF. The chain is built from TRBV27 and TRBJ1-6; D is possibly TRBD1 (5 bases). The CDR3 sequence is 13 residues long. Trimming removed 3 bases from V and 11 bases from J, with 11 bases in between. The germline CDR1 and CDR2 sequences are MNHEY and SMNVEV (reference sequence).

The CDR3 spells CASSLWLGLAGAKQETQYF. CDR3 sequence (DNA): TGTGCCAGCAGCTTGTGGTTGGGACTAGCGGGGGCAAAACAAGAGACCCAGTACTTC. V and J are TRBV5-6 and TRBJ2-5, with TRBD2 matching 14 bases. Per the germline V gene, CDR1 is SGHDT and CDR2 is YYEEEE. V was pared by 1 base and J by 2 bases, with 10 bases of the junction left unmatched. The CDR3 is 19 residues long.

This clonotype turned up a few times. This chain joins TRBV20-1 and TRBJ2-3; no definite D call. This CDR3 has 15 amino acids. Trimming removed 0 bases at V and 1 base at J, with 11 bases between. The germline gives CDR1 DFQATT, CDR2 SNEGSKA (reference sequence). The CDR3 loop reads CSAREGRDGTDTQYF. CDR3 nucleotide sequence: TGCAGTGCTAGAGAAGGCAGAGATGGCACAGATACGCAGTATTTT.

This clonotype has at least ten counts. This rearrangement joins TRBV28 to TRBJ2-1; D is unresolved. The CDR3 runs to 14 residues. CDR1 and CDR2 (germline): MDHEN, SYDVKM. V was clipped by 8 bases and J by 0 bases, with 11 bases between them. The CDR3 nucleotides read TGTGCCAGCGCCGTTCGTAGCTCCTACAATGAGCAGTTCTTC. It yields the protein CASAVRSSYNEQFF.

In its sample, this clonotype was seen many times. The chain combines TRBV11-3 with TRBJ2-1; possible D gene TRBD1, 5 bases. Germline assignment: CDR1 SGHNT and CDR2 YENEEA. The CDR3 spans 13 residues. The ends were cut back, 1 base at V and 6 bases at J, with 7 bases in the middle. This chain's CDR3 is CASSLGGINEQFF. CDR3 sequence (DNA): TGTGCCAGCAGCTTAGGGGGCATCAATGAGCAGTTCTTC.

The rearrangement uses TRBV12-3 or TRBV12-4 and TRBJ1-1; 8 positions match TRBD1. CDR3 length equals 16 residues. After removal of 7 bases from V and 3 bases from J, the junction contained 13 bases not matched to a gene. The CDR3, as DNA: TGTGCCAGCATTCACAGGGGGACGGCTTTCGACACTGAAGCTTTCTTT. This gives the protein CASIHRGTAFDTEAFF.